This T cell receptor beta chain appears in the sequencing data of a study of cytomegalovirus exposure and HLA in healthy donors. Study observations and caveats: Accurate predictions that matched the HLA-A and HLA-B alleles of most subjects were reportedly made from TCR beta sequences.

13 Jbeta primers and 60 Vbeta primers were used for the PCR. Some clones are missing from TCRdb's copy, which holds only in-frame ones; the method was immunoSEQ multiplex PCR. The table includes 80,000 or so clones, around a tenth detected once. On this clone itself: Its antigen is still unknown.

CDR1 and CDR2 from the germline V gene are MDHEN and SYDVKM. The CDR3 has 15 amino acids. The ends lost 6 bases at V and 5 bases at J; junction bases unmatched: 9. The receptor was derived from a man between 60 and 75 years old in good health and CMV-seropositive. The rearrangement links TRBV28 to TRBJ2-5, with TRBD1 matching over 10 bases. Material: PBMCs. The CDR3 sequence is CASSLGQGGSETQYF. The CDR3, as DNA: TGTGCCAGCAGCCTAGGACAGGGGGGTTCCGAGACCCAGTACTTC.